The entry that follows covers one TCR beta chain sequence. Its target is not known. Each patient relapsed following autologous stem cell transplantation, and prior brentuximab vedotin exposure differed. This sample is part of a study of PD-1 blockade in classical Hodgkin lymphoma. Method: immunoSEQ multiplex PCR; TCRdb's copy keeps in-frame clones and lacks some. The sample has about 18,000 clones; around 80% are singletons. Overall study results and limits: CD4+ TCR diversity, unlike CD8+, rose significantly by C4D1. Relative to healthy donors, newly diagnosed patients reportedly had lower baseline TCR diversity, which was reported as lower still in relapsed/refractory patients. It was among complete responders that baseline diversity resembled that of newly diagnosed patients. Reasons behind the repertoire differences stay unclear, perhaps disease activity or earlier therapy.

The source is a human donor with classical Hodgkin lymphoma. The specimen comprised peripheral blood mononuclear cells (PBMCs), sampled at baseline.

CDR3 nucleotide sequence: TGTGCCAGCAGCCCGACCGGGACAGGGGATGAAAAACTGTTTTTT. Translating it yields CASSPTGTGDEKLFF. The chain employs TRBV7-6 and TRBJ1-4, with 10 bases lining up with TRBD1. The CDR3 is made up of 15 amino acids. Per germline, CDR1 SGHVS and CDR2 FNYEAQ. Trimming cost V 5 bases and J 6 bases; bases outside gene matches: 6.